This TCR beta chain is from a study of blood T cell repertoires in COVID-19. Study overall: The United States, Italy and Spain provided the acute and convalescent COVID-19 samples.

Seattle enrolled patients during active infection and tracked them longitudinally. Germline V gene lookup returns CDR1 MNHEY and CDR2 SMNVEV (reference sequence). The CDR3 is 14 residues long. J was trimmed by 5 bases and V by 4 bases; bases with no gene match: 5. As processed by the authors: Nucleated cell counts were estimated from reference gene primer amplification. Assay: immunoSEQ multiplex PCR; the TCRdb copy retains only in-frame clones and omits some. V, J and clone size were drawn from that table, and D and trimming were deduced from the DNA. The sample lists about 300,000 clones; 89% were seen once.

V is TRBV27 and J is TRBJ1-3, with 7 bases matching TRBD1. Sequenced sample: peripheral blood. The source is a woman in her 30s with COVID-19, enrolled during active disease. CDR3 coding DNA: TGTGCCAGCAGTTCCGGGACAGCAAGAAACACCATATATTTT. It translates to CASSSGTARNTIYF.